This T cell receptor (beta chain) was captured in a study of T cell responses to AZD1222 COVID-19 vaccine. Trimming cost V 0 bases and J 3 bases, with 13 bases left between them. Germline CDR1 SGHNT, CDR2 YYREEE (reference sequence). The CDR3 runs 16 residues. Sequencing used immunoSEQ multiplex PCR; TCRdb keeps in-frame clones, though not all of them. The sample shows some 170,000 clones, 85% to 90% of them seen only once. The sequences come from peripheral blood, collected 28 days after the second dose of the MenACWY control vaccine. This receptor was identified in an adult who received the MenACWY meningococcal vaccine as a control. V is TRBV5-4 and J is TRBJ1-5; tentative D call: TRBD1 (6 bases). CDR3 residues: CASSLGGGLDNQPQHF. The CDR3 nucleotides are TGTGCCAGCAGCTTGGGAGGGGGGCTGGACAATCAGCCCCAGCATTTT.